This note documents a single T cell receptor (beta chain) sequence. The antigen it binds to is not known. Per-nucleotide qualities are absent, and no much larger clonotype sits a single base away. Sorted unstimulated T cells and proliferating T cells recovered from mixed lymphocyte reactions were subjected to TCRbeta CDR3 sequencing. Fresh whole blood from roughly nine HLA-typed healthy donors was used as the source from which PBMCs were isolated. The sample is drawn from a study of siplizumab effects on memory and regulatory T cells (dated by TCRdb to the late 2010s). About the study as a whole: The effect of the anti-CD2 antibody siplizumab on alloreactive T-cell subsets was examined in allogeneic mixed lymphocyte reactions constructed from human PBMCs.

Libraries were constructed by the immunoSEQ multiplex PCR assay. The deep sequencing platform assayed 90,000 to 100,000 TCR templates per sample. Genomic DNA extracted from sorted T cells was the material used for TCRbeta CDR3 sequencing. The original methods were these. The R programming language was used for the clonal analysis of the TCRbeta CDR3 data. Unstimulated samples were compared with post-reaction CFSE-low samples to define alloreactive CD4+ and CD8+ clones. By matching sequences to the repertoires of sorted unstimulated Treg and non-Treg cells, each alloreactive CD4+ clone was assigned a regulatory or non-regulatory origin. In TCRdb, the immuneACCESS table is reduced to in-frame sequences with V and J assigned. These tables do not hold every clone; where another copy was compared, an unresolved V gene accounts for under half, and the others remain unexplained. V and J calls and clone size are copied from that table; D and trimming were computed from the DNA. The sample records about 100,000 clones, more than 90% of which are singletons. The ten largest account for 0.15% of the sample.

General conclusions and limits of the study: Because sequences at frequencies below about 10^-5 were poorly captured, only a minor fraction of alloreactive clones could be mapped back to unstimulated subsets. Among mappable alloreactive CD4+ clones, an average Treg-derived fraction of about 69% was observed with siplizumab, compared with 25% to 30% in control reactions. Unstimulated naive T cells appeared to be more diverse than memory T cells, and naive cells seemed to make a substantial contribution to the alloresponse. Whether proliferating Tregs from siplizumab cultures actually had suppressive function was not functionally confirmed. Roughly 80-95% of proliferating CD4+ or CD8+ clones could not be assigned a naive or memory phenotype. The cumulative frequency of alloreactive sequences traceable to unstimulated CD4+ memory T cells was significantly reduced by siplizumab.

The V end loses 1 base and the J end loses 4 bases, and a stretch of 4 bases separates them. The germline V gene encodes CDR1 MDHEN and CDR2 SYDVKM. The CDR3, from cysteine to phenylalanine, totals 13 residues. Solely the CDR3 DNA is kept, with 39 bases framed from the first base. Specimen: CD4+ T cells sorted from blood. The TCR comes from a human donor in good health. This sequence uses TRBV28 and TRBJ2-2; confidence is insufficient to name the D gene. The encoded CDR3 is CASSLFGTGELFF. DNA sequence: TGTGCCAGCAGTTTATTCGGCACCGGGGAGCTGTTTTTT.